This T cell receptor beta chain emerged from a study of Ad26.COV2.S vaccination and SARS-CoV-2 variants. Study-level background: Participants got Ad26.COV2.S intramuscularly, once or twice 56 days apart. The study's findings and limits: After vaccination, reports described spike-specific CD8+ and CD4+ T cell responses as showing substantial breadth.

Treatment denoted: about 20 received Ad26.COV2.S at low or high dose, single or two shots; 5 received placebo; per-sample allocation not given. Samples analyzed were those drawn on day 63 after the first vaccine or placebo injection. Spike of the Wuhan-strain SARS-CoV-2 was expressed by an Ad26 vector, which formed the vaccine. This CDR3 spans 15 amino acids. The germline CDR1 and CDR2 sequences are SGHRS and YFSETQ. Trimming stripped 4 bases from V and 5 bases from J, with 15 bases between. Measured with immunoSEQ multiplex PCR; TCRdb has only the in-frame clones, and not every one. Here the sample spans 400,000 or so clones, approximately 86% being singletons. A remark on this clone: Antigen unknown.

This rearrangement joins TRBV5-1 to TRBJ2-2, with a possible D match to TRBD1 (6 bases). Material: peripheral blood, obtained in a trial of Ad26.COV2.S vaccine versus placebo. This TCR derives from a person aged 18-65 years who received the Ad26.COV2.S COVID-19 vaccine or a placebo. This CDR3 is CASSPRGGGTGELFF. The CDR3 nucleotides are TGCGCCAGCAGCCCTCGTGGGGGCGGTACCGGGGAGCTGTTTTTT.